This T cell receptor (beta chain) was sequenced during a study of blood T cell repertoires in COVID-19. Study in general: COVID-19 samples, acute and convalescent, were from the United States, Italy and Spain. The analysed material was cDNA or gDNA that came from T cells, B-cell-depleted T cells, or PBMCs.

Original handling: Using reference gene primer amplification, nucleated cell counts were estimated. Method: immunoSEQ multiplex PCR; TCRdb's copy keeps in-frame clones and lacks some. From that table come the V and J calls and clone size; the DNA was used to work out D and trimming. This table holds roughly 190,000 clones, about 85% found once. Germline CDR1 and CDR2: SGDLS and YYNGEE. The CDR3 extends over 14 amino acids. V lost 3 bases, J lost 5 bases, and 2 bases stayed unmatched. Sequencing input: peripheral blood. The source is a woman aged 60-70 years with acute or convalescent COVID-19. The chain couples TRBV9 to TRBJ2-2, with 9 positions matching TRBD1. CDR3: CASSEQGATGELFF. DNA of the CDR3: TGTGCCAGCAGCGAACAGGGGGCGACCGGGGAGCTGTTTTTT.